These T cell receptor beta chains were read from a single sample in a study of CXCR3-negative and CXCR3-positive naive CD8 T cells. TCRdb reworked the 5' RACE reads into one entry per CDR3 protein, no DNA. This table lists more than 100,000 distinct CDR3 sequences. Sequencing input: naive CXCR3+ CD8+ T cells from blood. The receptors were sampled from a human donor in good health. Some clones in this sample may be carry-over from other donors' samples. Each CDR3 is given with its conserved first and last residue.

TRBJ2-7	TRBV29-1	CSAGEGIGYEQYF
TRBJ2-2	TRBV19	CASSQRPGTSTGELFF
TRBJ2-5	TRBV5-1	CASSSTTGGPQETQYF
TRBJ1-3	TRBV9	CASSVGHPSSGNTIYF
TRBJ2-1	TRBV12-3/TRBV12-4	CASSFSTGGRNPGGEQFF
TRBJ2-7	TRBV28	CASLPGQTDDHEQYF
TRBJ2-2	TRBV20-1	CSARDNGRRAAGELFF
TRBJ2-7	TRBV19	CASSLTAHSYEQYF
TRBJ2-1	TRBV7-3	CASSAGLAGGGEQFF
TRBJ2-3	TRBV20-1	CSARPQGDIPGTDTQYF
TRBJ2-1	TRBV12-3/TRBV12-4	CASSLGLHNEQFF
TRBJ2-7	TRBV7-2	CASSRRDDPTVQYF
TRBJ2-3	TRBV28	CASSTGALTDTQYF
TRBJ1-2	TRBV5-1	CASSLGDRLEANYGYTF
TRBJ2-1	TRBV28	CASSLTSGRALYSYNEQFF
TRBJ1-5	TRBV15	CATSREDLPNQPQHF
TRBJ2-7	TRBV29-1	CSVPGQDSYEQYF
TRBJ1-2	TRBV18	CASSGLTGVYGYTF
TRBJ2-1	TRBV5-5	CASKDWLAGFQFF
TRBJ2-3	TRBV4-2	CASSQDRVGGPWTATQYF
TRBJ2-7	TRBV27	CASSLQAGTYEQYF
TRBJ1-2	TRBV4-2	CASSQQYGYTF
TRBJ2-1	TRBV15	CATSSHRLRDLYNEQFF
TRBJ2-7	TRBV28	CASGRGGAYEQYF
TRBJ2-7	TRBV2	CASSAAGTGDYEQYF
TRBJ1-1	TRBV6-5	CASSLRGISDTEAFF
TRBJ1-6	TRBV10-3	CAIRDGNSPLHF
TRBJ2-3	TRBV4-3	CASSQDVGRDTQYF
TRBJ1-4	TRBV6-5	CASSYGLGQGEKLFF
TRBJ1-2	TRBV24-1	CATSDSGTPNYGYTF
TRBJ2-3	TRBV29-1	CSVLAGGPDTQYF
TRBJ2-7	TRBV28	CASSRHYEQYF
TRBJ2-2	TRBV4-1	CASRGGQNTGELFF
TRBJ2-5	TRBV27	CASRRGSYQETQYF
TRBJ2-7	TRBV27	CASRTGPYEQYF
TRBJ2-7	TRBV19	CASRTGTEQYF
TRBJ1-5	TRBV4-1	CASSQQDYSNQPQHF
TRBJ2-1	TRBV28	CASRSWGTSGGGVNEQFF
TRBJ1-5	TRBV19	CASSMTGASNQPQHF
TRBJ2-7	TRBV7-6	CASSLRAQYEQYF
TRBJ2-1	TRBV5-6	CASSLVQGFEQFF
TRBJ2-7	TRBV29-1	CSVEDRGRSYEQYF
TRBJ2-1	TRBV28	CATIALLAGGLEQFF
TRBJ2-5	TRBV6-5	CASSYRGQGWETQYF
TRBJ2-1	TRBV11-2	CASSPRAAGVHEQFF
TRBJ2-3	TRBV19	CASSMWGNTQYF